This T cell receptor (beta chain) was captured by sequencing in a study of T cells in Graves' hyperthyroidism and ophthalmopathy. Study context: It was at initial diagnosis, before any treatment, that peripheral blood was collected.

Authors of the study amplified TCR beta CDR3 regions from RNA transcripts. A first-round RT-PCR of the TCR CDR3 used the HTBI primer set. TCRdb re-analysed the multiplex PCR reads in MiXCR, keeping a single row per CDR3 protein. Found here are some 460,000 distinct CDR3 sequences, around a sixth of them singletons; the top ten hold around 14%. Over 18 months, lack of ophthalmopathy progression marked Graves' hyperthyroidism as stable. Sequenced input: blood. The receptor's source is a woman aged 18-35 years with Graves' hyperthyroidism.

CDR3 nucleotide sequence: TGCAGCGCCCAGGGTGCCGGAAACACCATATATTTT. Protein sequence: CSAQGAGNTIYF. The genes are TRBV29-1 and TRBJ1-3, with D perhaps TRBD1 (5 bases). This CDR3 region has 12 residues. Germline lookup yields CDR1 SQVTM and CDR2 ANQGSEA. Trimming removed 7 bases at V and 4 bases at J, with 11 bases between.